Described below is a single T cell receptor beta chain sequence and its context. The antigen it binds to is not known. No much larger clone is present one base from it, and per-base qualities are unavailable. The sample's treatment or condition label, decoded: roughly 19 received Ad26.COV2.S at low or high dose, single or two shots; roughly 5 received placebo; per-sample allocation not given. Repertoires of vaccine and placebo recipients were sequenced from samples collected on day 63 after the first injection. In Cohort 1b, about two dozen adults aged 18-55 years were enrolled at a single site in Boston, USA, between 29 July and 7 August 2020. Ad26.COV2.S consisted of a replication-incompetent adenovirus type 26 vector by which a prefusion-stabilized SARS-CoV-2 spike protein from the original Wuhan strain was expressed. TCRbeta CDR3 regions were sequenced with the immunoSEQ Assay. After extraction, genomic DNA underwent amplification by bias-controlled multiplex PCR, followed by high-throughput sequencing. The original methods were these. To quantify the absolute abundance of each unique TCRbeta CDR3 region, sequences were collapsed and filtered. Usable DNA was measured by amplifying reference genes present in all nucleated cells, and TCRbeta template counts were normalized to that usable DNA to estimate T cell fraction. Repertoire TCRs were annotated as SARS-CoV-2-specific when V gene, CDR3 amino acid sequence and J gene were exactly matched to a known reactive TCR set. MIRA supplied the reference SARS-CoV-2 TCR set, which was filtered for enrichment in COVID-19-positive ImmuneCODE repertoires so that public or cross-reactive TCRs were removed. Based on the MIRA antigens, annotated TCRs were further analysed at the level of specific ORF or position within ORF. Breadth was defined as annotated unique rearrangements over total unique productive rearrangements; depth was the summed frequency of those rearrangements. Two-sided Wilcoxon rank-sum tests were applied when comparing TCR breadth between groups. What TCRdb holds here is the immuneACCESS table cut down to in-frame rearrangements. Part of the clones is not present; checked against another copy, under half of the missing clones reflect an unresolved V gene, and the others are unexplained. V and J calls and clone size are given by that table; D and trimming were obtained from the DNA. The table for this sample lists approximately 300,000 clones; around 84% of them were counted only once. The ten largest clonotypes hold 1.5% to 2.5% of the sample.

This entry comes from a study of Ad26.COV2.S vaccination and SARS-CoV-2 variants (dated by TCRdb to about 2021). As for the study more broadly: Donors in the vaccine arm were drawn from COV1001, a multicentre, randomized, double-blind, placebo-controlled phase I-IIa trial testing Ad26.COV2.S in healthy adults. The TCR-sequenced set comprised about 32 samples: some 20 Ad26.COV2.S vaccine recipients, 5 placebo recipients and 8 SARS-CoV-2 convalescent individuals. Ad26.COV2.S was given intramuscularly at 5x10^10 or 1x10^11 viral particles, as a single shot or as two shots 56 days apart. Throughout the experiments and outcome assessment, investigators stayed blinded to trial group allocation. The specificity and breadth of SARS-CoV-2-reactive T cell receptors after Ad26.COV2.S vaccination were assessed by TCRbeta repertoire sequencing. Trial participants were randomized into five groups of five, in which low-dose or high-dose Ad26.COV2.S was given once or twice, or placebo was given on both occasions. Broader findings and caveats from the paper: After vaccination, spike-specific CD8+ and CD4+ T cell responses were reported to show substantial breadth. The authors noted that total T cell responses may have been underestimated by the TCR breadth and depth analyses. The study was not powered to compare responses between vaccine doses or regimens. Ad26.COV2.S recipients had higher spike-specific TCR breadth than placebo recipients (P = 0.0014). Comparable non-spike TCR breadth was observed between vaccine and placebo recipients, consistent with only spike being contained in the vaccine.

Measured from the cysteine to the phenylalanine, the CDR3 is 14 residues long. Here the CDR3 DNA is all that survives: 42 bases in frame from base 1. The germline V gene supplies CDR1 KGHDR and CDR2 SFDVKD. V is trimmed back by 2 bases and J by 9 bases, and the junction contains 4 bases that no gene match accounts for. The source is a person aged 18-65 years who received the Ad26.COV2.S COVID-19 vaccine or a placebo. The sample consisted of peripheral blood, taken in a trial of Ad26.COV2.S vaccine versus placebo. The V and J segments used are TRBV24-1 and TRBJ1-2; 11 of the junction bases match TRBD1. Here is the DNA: TGTGCCACCAGTGATTCGGGACAGGGGGGGAGCTACACCTTC. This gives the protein CATSDSGQGGSYTF.